These 8 T cell receptor beta chains share one sample of origin, sequenced in a study of blood T cell repertoires in COVID-19. Profiling relied on immunoSEQ multiplex PCR, and the TCRdb table lists in-frame clones only, not all of them. The sample has approximately 200,000 clones, around 91% seen once. Sequences were obtained from PBMCs or T cells enriched from blood (not recorded which). All receptors derive from a woman aged 18-35 years in a cohort exposed to, infected with or recovered from COVID-19 (not recorded which).

This chain connects TRBV3-1 (or the pseudogene TRBV3-2) to TRBJ2-3; 8 positions match TRBD1. The CDR3 extends over 15 amino acids. The V gene's germline CDR1 is LGHDT and CDR2 YNNKEL (reference sequence). Trimming took 4 bases from V and 2 from J; bases not matched to a gene: 5. The CDR3 region has the DNA TGTGCCAGCAGCCCCGGACAGGGAGACACAGATACGCAGTATTTT. Its protein is CASSPGQGDTDTQYF.

The V call is TRBV15, the J call TRBJ2-7; 7 bases are shared with TRBD1. CDR1 is LNHNV, CDR2 YYDKDF, per germline (reference sequence). The J segment lost 3 bases and the V segment lost 3 bases, leaving 5 bases of the junction unmatched. The CDR3 extends over 14 amino acids. The CDR3 is CATSSGTEYYEQYF. Written as DNA, the CDR3 is TGTGCCACCAGCAGCGGGACAGAGTACTACGAGCAGTACTTC.

This chain links TRBV5-5 with TRBJ1-2; D uncertain. The CDR3 is 14 amino acids. From germline, CDR1 is SGHKS and CDR2 YYEKEE (reference sequence). The V gene lost 3 bases and the J gene lost 3 bases, with 12 bases spanning the gap. The CDR3 reads CASSYGLLDYGYTF. The CDR3 region has the DNA TGTGCCAGCAGCTACGGACTGCTAGACTATGGCTACACCTTC.

The rearrangement uses TRBV19 and TRBJ1-2; tentative D call: TRBD1 (5 bases). This CDR3 comprises 12 residues. The germline V gene has CDR1 LNHDA and CDR2 SQIVND (reference sequence). Trimming removed 5 bases from V and 5 bases from J, with 9 bases in between. CDR3: CASSPRQYGYTF. CDR3 bases: TGTGCCAGTAGTCCGCGACAGTATGGCTACACCTTC.

The chain combines TRBV5-5 with TRBJ1-1; 8 positions match TRBD1. With V trimmed by 4 bases and J by 5 bases, 13 bases remained unmatched. There are 16 residues in the CDR3. CDR1 is SGHKS, CDR2 YYEKEE, per germline (reference sequence). CDR3 sequence: CASSKGQGMTGTEAFF. CDR3 DNA: TGTGCCAGCAGCAAAGGACAGGGAATGACGGGGACTGAAGCTTTCTTT.

The chain is built from TRBV27 and TRBJ1-6, with D uncertain. V gave up 4 bases and J gave up 14 bases, with 12 bases separating them. The CDR3 covers 12 residues. The V gene's germline CDR1 is MNHEY and CDR2 SMNVEV (reference sequence). As DNA, the CDR3 is TGTGCCAGCAGTTCGATTGGGCGTTCCCTCCACTTT. Its translation: CASSSIGRSLHF.

The chain couples TRBV14 to TRBJ1-3, with D possibly matching TRBD1 (5 bases). From germline, CDR1 is SGHDN and CDR2 FVKESK. V shed 4 bases and J shed 3 bases, with 10 bases lying between them. This CDR3 region has 14 residues. Here the CDR3 DNA reads TGTGCCAGCAGCCCCAGGGCGGATGGAAACACCATATATTTT. Its protein product is CASSPRADGNTIYF.

This clone was observed a single time. The genes are TRBV7-9 and TRBJ2-2, with D perhaps matching TRBD1 (6 bases). The germline V and J ends were trimmed by 1 base and 4 bases, with 10 bases remaining between them. Looked up from germline, CDR1 is SEHNR and CDR2 is FQNEAQ (reference sequence). The CDR3 runs to 15 residues. CDR3 sequence reads: CASSLVWTVTGELFF. The CDR3 DNA sequence: TGTGCCAGCAGCTTAGTATGGACAGTCACCGGGGAGCTGTTTTTT.